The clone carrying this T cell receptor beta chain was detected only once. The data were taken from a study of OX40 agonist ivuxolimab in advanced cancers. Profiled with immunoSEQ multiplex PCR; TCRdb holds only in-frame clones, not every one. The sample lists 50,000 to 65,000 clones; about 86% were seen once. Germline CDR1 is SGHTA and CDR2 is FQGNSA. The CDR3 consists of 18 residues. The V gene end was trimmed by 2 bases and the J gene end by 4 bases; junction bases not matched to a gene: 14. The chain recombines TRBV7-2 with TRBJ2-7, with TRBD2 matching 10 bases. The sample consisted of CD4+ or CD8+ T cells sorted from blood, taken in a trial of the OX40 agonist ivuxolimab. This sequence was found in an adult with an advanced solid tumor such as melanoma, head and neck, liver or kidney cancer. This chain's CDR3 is CASSLRPRTSGGPYEQYF. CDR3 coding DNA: TGTGCCAGCAGCTTACGTCCACGGACTAGCGGAGGCCCATACGAGCAGTACTTC.